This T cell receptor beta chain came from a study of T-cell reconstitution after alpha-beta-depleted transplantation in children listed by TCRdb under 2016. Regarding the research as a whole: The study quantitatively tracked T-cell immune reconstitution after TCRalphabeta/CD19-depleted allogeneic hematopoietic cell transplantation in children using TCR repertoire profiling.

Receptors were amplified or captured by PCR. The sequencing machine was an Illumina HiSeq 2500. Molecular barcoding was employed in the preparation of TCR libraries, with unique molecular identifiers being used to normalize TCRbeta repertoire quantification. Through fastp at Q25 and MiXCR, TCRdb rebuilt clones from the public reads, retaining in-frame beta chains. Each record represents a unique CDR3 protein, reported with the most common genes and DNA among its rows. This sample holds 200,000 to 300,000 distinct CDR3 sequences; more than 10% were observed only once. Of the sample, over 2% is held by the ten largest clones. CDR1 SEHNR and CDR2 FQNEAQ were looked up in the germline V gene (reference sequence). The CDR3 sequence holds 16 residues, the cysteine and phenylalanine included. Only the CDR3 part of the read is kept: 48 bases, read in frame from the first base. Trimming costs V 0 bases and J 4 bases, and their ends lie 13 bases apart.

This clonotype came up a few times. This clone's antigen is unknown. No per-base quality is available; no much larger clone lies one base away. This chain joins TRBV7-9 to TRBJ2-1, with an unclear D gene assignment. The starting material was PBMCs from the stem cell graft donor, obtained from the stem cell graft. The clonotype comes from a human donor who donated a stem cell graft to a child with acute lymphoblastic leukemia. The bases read TGTGCCAGCAGCTTAGCCGGGTCCTTACTATACAATGAGCAGTTCTTC. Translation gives CASSLAGSLLYNEQFF.